The next 10 T cell receptor beta chains were all read from a single sample in a study of blood T cell repertoires in COVID-19. TCRdb's copy holds only in-frame clones and misses some; the assay was immunoSEQ multiplex PCR. The repertoire holds 540,000 or so clones, about 88% seen once, with roughly 7.3% in the top ten. Sequencing used peripheral blood. The receptors were gathered from a woman aged 50 to 60 with COVID-19, enrolled during active disease.

The V call is TRBV7-3, the J call TRBJ2-1, with D maybe TRBD2 (6 bases). V gave up 5 bases and J gave up 6 bases, with 14 bases separating them. The germline gives CDR1 SGHTA, CDR2 FQGTGA. The CDR3 spans 14 residues. CDR3 coding DNA: TGTGCCAGCAGCGAGACGGGGGAACCCAATGAGCAGTTCTTC. Its protein is CASSETGEPNEQFF. The full variable domain, completed using reference TRBV7-3 and TRBJ2-1, is GAGVSQTPSNKVTEKGKYVELRCDPISGHTALYWYRQSLGQGPEFLIYFQGTGAADDSGLPNDRFFAVRPEGSVSTLKIQRTERGDSAVYLCASSETGEPNEQFFGPGTRLTVL.

The genes are TRBV10-1 and TRBJ1-4; 10 positions match TRBD1. CDR1 is WNHNN, CDR2 SYGVQD, per germline (reference sequence). The CDR3 spans 19 residues. Trimming cost V 7 bases and J 0 bases; bases outside gene matches: 14. CDR3 sequence reads: CASTGDTGTGVTTNEKLFF. CDR3 coding DNA: TGCGCCAGCACCGGAGATACCGGGACAGGGGTAACAACTAATGAAAAACTGTTTTTT.

This chain joins TRBV28 and TRBJ1-2, with D maybe TRBD1 (6 bases). The CDR3 is 14 amino acids. Germline V lookup: CDR1 MDHEN, CDR2 SYDVKM. Deletions cut 2 bases from V and 8 bases from J, with 15 bases between. Here the CDR3 DNA reads TGTGCCAGCAGTTTAGGCCAGGGGCGTGAGGGCTACACCTTC. Translating gives CASSLGQGREGYTF.

The V call is TRBV11-2, the J call TRBJ1-4; tentatively, D is TRBD1 (5 bases). The CDR3 is made up of 16 amino acids. Germline CDR1 SGHAT, CDR2 FQNNGV. V was pared by 1 base and J by 7 bases, with 16 bases between. CDR3 region: CASSLAFRGIGEKLFF. CDR3 nucleotides: TGTGCCAGCAGCTTAGCTTTCCGGGGGATCGGTGAAAAACTGTTTTTT.

The chain couples TRBV24-1 to TRBJ1-6; weak D call: TRBD1 (6 bases). CDR1 and CDR2 (germline): KGHDR, SFDVKD. V lost 9 bases and J 2 bases, leaving 16 bases between the germline ends. CDR3 length: 16 amino acids. In nucleotides, the CDR3 is TGTGCCACCTCAGGATACAGGGACACCTATAATTCACCCCTCCACTTT. This sequence encodes CATSGYRDTYNSPLHF.

CDR3: CASQRGGFNEQFF. DNA of the CDR3: TGTGCCAGCCAGAGGGGGGGATTCAATGAGCAGTTCTTC. The rearrangement links TRBV6-6 to TRBJ2-1, with D possibly TRBD2 on 7 matching bases. Trimming took off 8 bases at V and 6 bases at J, with 14 bases between the two ends. Germline V gene data show CDR1 as MNHNY and CDR2 as SVGAGI (reference sequence). CDR3 length: 13 residues.

The V and J genes are TRBV5-1 and TRBJ2-7, with TRBD1 matching over 8 bases. Germline V CDR1 and CDR2: SGHRS, YFSETQ. With 1 base clipped from V and 5 bases from J, the junction kept 5 bases outside the gene matches. The length of the CDR3 is 14 residues. CDR3 in DNA: TGCGCCAGCAGCTTGTTACAGGGGGTCGACGAGCAGTACTTC. Its translation: CASSLLQGVDEQYF. Complete variable domain (other parts from reference TRBV5-1 and TRBJ2-7): KAGVTQTPRYLIKTRGQQVTLSCSPISGHRSVSWYQQTPGQGLQFLFEYFSETQRNKGNFPGRFSGRQFSNSRSEMNVSTLELGDSALYLCASSLLQGVDEQYFGPGTRLTVT.

This chain uses TRBV9 with TRBJ2-7, with 7 bases lining up with TRBD2. Germline trimming cut 0 bases from V and 3 bases from J; bases unmatched to any gene: 6. This CDR3 is 15 amino acids long. Germline V CDR1 and CDR2: SGDLS, YYNGEE. CDR3 sequence (DNA): TGTGCCAGCAGCGTAGGAGCGGGGTTACTCTACGAGCAGTACTTC. It translates to CASSVGAGLLYEQYF.

The chain is built from TRBV6-1 and TRBJ1-5; D is perhaps TRBD1 (5 bases). This CDR3 has 16 residues. Trimming cost V 0 bases and J 5 bases, with 14 bases left between them. Germline CDR1 reads MNHNS; CDR2 reads SASEGT. The CDR3 loop is CASSEAITRDHQPQHF. CDR3 nucleotides: TGTGCCAGCAGTGAAGCTATAACGCGGGACCATCAGCCCCAGCATTTT.

This chain joins TRBV19 and TRBJ1-2, with TRBD1 matching 8 bases. The CDR3 sequence is 14 residues long. The germline gives CDR1 LNHDA, CDR2 SQIVND (reference sequence). Unmatched junction bases numbered 11, after V lost 7 bases and J lost 7 bases. The CDR3 reads CASNPTGARLGYTF. The CDR3 DNA reads TGTGCCAGTAACCCGACAGGGGCTAGACTTGGCTACACCTTC.